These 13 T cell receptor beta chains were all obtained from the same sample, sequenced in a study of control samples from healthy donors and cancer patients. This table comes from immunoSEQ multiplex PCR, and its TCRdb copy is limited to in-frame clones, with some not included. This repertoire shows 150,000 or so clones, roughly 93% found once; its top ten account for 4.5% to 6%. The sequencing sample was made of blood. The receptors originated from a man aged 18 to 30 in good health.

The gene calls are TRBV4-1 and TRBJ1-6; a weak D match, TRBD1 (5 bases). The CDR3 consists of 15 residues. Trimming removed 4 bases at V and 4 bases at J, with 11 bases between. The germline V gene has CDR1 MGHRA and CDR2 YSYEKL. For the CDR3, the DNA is TGCGCCAGCAGCCCCCGAGAGGGGTATAATTCACCCCTCCACTTT. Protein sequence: CASSPREGYNSPLHF.

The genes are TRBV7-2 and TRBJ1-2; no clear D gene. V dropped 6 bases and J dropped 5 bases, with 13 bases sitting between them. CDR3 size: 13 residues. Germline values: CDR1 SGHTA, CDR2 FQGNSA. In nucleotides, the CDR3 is TGTGCCAGCAGTCCAACGGTGATATATGGCTACACCTTC. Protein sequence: CASSPTVIYGYTF.

The CDR3 coding sequence is TGTGCCAGCAGCTTGGGGCAGGCCCTGAGAGGCTACACCTTC. Translating gives CASSLGQALRGYTF. V and J are TRBV7-2 and TRBJ1-2, with D possibly TRBD1 on 5 matching bases. Trimming stripped 3 bases from V and 8 bases from J, with 16 bases between. Per germline, CDR1 SGHTA and CDR2 FQGNSA. The CDR3 runs 14 residues.

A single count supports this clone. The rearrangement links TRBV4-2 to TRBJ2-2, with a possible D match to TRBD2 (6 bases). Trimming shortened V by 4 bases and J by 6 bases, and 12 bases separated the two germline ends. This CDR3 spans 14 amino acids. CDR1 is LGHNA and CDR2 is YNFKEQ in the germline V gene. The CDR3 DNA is TGTGCCAGCAGCCTTGGGACTGCCCCCGGGGAGCTGTTTTTT. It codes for CASSLGTAPGELFF.

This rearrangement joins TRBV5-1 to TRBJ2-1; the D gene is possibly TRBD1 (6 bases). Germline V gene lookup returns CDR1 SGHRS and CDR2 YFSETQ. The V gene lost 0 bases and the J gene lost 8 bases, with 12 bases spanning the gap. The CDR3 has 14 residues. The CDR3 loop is CASSLEYEGDEQFF. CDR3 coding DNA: TGCGCCAGCAGCTTGGAATACGAGGGGGATGAGCAGTTCTTC. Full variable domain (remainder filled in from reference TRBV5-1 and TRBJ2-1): KAGVTQTPRYLIKTRGQQVTLSCSPISGHRSVSWYQQTPGQGLQFLFEYFSETQRNKGNFPGRFSGRQFSNSRSEMNVSTLELGDSALYLCASSLEYEGDEQFFGPGTRLTVL.

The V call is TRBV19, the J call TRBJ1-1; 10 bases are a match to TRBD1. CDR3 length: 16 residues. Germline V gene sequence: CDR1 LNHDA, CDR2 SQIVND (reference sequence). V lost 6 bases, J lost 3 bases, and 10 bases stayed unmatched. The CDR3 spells CASRTGTGVGHTEAFF. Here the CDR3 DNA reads TGTGCCAGTAGGACCGGGACAGGGGTGGGGCACACTGAAGCTTTCTTT.

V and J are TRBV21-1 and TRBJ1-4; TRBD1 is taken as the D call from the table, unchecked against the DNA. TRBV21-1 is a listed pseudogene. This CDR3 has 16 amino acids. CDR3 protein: CASSKGSGGANEKLFF. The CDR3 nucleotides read TGTGCCAGCAGCAAAGGATCAGGGGGCGCAAATGAAAAACTGTTTTTT.

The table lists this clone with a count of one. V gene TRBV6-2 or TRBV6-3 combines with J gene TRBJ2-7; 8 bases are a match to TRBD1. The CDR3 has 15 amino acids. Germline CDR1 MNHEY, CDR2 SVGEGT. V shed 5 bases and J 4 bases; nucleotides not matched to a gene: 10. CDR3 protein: CASSDLDRAPYEQYF. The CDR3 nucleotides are TGTGCCAGCAGTGATCTGGACAGGGCTCCGTACGAGCAGTACTTC.

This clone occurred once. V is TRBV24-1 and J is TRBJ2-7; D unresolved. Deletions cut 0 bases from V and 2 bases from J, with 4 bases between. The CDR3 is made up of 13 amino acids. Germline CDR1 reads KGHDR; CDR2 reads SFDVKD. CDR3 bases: TGTGCCACCAGTGATTTGAACACCTACGAGCAGTACTTC. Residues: CATSDLNTYEQYF.

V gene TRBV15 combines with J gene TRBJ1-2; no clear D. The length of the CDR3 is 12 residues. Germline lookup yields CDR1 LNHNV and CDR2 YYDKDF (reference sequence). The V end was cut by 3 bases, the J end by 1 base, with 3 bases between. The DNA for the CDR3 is TGTGCCACCAGCAGTCTTAACTATGGCTACACCTTC. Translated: CATSSLNYGYTF.

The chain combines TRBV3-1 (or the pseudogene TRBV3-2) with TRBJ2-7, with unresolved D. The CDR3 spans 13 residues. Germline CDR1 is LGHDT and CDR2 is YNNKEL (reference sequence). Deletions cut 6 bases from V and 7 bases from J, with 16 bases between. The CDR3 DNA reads TGTGCCAGCAGTTTCCCCAGTGCGCGGGAGCAGTACTTC. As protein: CASSFPSAREQYF.

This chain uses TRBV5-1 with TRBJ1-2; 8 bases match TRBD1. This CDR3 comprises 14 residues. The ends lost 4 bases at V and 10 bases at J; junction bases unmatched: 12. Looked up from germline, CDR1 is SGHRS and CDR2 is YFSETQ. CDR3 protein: CASSPGPGQDSYTF. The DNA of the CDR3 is TGCGCCAGCAGCCCGGGGCCGGGACAGGATTCCTACACCTTC.

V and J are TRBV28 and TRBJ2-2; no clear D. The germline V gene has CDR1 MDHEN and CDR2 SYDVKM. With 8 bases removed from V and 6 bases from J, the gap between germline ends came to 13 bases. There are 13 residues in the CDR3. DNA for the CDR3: TGTGCCAGCCTGACTTCGTGGGCCGGGGAGCTGTTTTTT. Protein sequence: CASLTSWAGELFF. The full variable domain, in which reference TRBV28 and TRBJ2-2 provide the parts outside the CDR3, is DVKVTQSSRYLVKRTGEKVFLECVQDMDHENMFWYRQDPGLGLRLIYFSYDVKMKEKGDIPEGYSVSREKKERFSLILESASTNQTSMYLCASLTSWAGELFFGEGSRLTVL.